This T cell receptor beta chain is drawn from a study of brain T cells in children with intractable seizures. Study outcomes and limitations: HCMV serostatus was not known, and viral specificity came from CDR3 similarity only. Absence of clones before surgery may stem from lower sequencing depth.

As regards this clone: Its antigen is unidentified.

The CDR3 runs to 11 residues. V lost 2 bases, J lost 13 bases, and 6 bases lay in between. Looked up from germline, CDR1 is MNHNY and CDR2 is SVGAGI (reference sequence). Clones were sequenced by immunoSEQ multiplex PCR, and TCRdb holds only the in-frame ones, with some missing. The table has under 150,000 clones, around 94% seen once. Only cases whose brain tissue showed the highest T cell transcript signatures were sequenced. At least one anti-epileptic drug was given before surgery. The receptor was isolated from a boy under two years old with hemimegalencephaly and intractable seizures. The chain uses TRBV6-6 and TRBJ1-6, with a possible D match to TRBD1 (5 bases). Sequenced here: peripheral blood, sampled at surgery. Written as DNA, the CDR3 is TGTGCCAGCAGTTACGGGACTCCCCTCCACTTT. It specifies CASSYGTPLHF.